This T cell receptor (beta chain) was sequenced during a study of cytomegalovirus exposure and HLA in healthy donors. Study-wide background: Among 150 million to 200 million T cells, an earlier analysis found 117 million unique TCR beta sequences. Study results and limitations: According to the study, some 160 TCR beta chains were cytomegalovirus-associated. An observed cluster of highly shared sequence variants was recorded as a likely sequencing artifact.

On this clone itself: What it binds is unknown.

J gave up 1 base and V 10 bases, and 18 bases lay outside the gene matches. This CDR3 is 17 amino acids long. Germline lookup yields CDR1 LNHDA and CDR2 SQIVND (reference sequence). PCR used 60 Vbeta primers and 13 Jbeta primers. The authors' processing: As a later analysis found, there were 80 million or so unique TCR beta chains, of which some 9.9 million were shared. Here immunoSEQ multiplex PCR was the method, and the copy in TCRdb shows in-frame clones only, minus some. The V and J calls and clone size are taken from that table; D and trimming were inferred from the DNA. Of roughly 99,000 clones in the sample, 73% were seen once.

The source of this sequence is a man aged 30 to 39 in good health and CMV-seronegative. Input material: PBMCs. The V and J genes are TRBV19 and TRBJ1-1; 7 positions agree with TRBD1. As DNA, the CDR3 is TGTGCCACCAGTATGCAACAGGGGTCGTGGGGGAACACTGAAGCTTTCTTT. Protein: CATSMQQGSWGNTEAFF.